The 9 T cell receptor beta chains below were found in one sample sequenced in a study of cytomegalovirus exposure and HLA in healthy donors (dated by TCRdb to about 2017). Library method: the immunoSEQ multiplex PCR assay. Not all clones reach the TCRdb copy of this immuneACCESS table, which keeps in-frame sequences only. Checked studies attribute under half of the gap to unresolved V genes and leave the rest unexplained. A total of 55,000 to 75,000 clones appear in this sample, roughly 94% of them only once. About 4.5% of the sample is held by the ten biggest clonotypes. The sequencing input was PBMCs. Receptors were obtained from a man aged 18 to 29 in good health and CMV-seropositive.

This chain joins TRBV4-3 and TRBJ1-2; 7 nucleotides agree with TRBD1. The CDR3 sequence is 14 residues long. With V trimmed by 3 bases and J by 2 bases, 3 bases remained unmatched. CDR1 is LGHNA, CDR2 YSLEER, per germline. Here the CDR3 reads CASSHLTGNYGYTF. DNA for the CDR3: TGCGCCAGCAGCCATTTGACAGGGAACTATGGCTACACCTTC.

For this clone: A junction boundary mismatches the germline segment, possibly from a read error. The chain has TRBV7-7 and TRBJ2-7; 8 bases fit TRBD1. The CDR3 spans 13 residues. Germline loops: CDR1 SSHAT, CDR2 FNYEAQ (reference sequence). DNA for the CDR3: TGTGCTAGCAGCTTTGCAGGGGGCGACGAGCAGTACTTC. It specifies CASSFAGGDEQYF.

This clone has only one observation. The chain uses TRBV7-9 and TRBJ2-7; TRBD1 agrees at 8 bases. Germline values: CDR1 SEHNR, CDR2 FQNEAQ (reference sequence). There are 13 residues in the CDR3. After removal of 7 bases from V and 4 bases from J, the junction contained 6 bases not matched to a gene. CDR3 sequence reads: CASTQGARYEQYF. The DNA of the CDR3 is TGTGCCAGCACCCAGGGGGCAAGGTACGAGCAGTACTTC.

V is TRBV11-3 and J is TRBJ2-6; perhaps TRBD2 as D (6 bases). CDR3 length equals 16 residues. From germline, CDR1 is SGHNT and CDR2 YENEEA. V was pared by 6 bases and J by 0 bases, with 12 bases between. CDR3 protein: CASSGGGFSGANVLTF. CDR3 nucleotide sequence: TGTGCCAGCAGTGGTGGAGGGTTCTCTGGGGCCAACGTCCTGACTTTC.

The genes are TRBV4-3 and TRBJ2-1; TRBD2 agrees at 12 bases. Germline V lookup: CDR1 LGHNA, CDR2 YSLEER. The V and J ends lost 0 bases and 9 bases, in that order; junction bases with no gene match: 12. There are 18 residues in the CDR3. In DNA form, the CDR3 reads TGCGCCAGCAGCCAAGATGAACTAGCGGGAGGTAATTACGGTGAGCAGTTCTTC. Translating it yields CASSQDELAGGNYGEQFF.

This clone was counted a single time. The chain is built from TRBV30 and TRBJ1-2; D is unresolved. Germline V CDR1 and CDR2: GTSNPN, SVGIG (reference sequence). CDR3 length: 13 amino acids. V was shortened by 5 bases and J by 4 bases, with 14 bases between the two germline ends. CDR3 residues: CAWEGKGVYGYTF. The CDR3 nucleotides read TGTGCCTGGGAGGGAAAGGGAGTCTATGGCTACACCTTC.

The chain employs TRBV5-1 and TRBJ2-1, with 10 bases aligning to TRBD2. The junction had 6 bases not matched to a gene; V was cut back by 6 bases and J by 6 bases. This CDR3 has 14 residues. Germline lookup yields CDR1 SGHRS and CDR2 YFSETQ. This CDR3 reads CASNGLAGANEQFF. The CDR3 bases are TGCGCCAGCAATGGTCTAGCGGGAGCCAATGAGCAGTTCTTC.

V usage is TRBV4-1 and J usage is TRBJ2-1, with 11 bases identical to TRBD1. The CDR3 loop spans 14 amino acids. With V trimmed by 4 bases and J by 9 bases, 5 bases remained unmatched. Germline V lookup: CDR1 MGHRA, CDR2 YSYEKL. The CDR3 nucleotides are TGCGCCAGCAGCCGGGGACAGGGGGAAGGTGAGCAGTTCTTC. Amino acid sequence: CASSRGQGEGEQFF.

The chain joins TRBV5-6 to TRBJ2-7, with TRBD1 identical over 7 bases. Germline CDR1 SGHDT, CDR2 YYEEEE. Trimming cost V 3 bases and J 3 bases; bases outside gene matches: 6. This CDR3 spans 14 amino acids. The CDR3 bases are TGTGCCAGCAGCTGGATACAGGGGAGCTACGAGCAGTACTTC. Translation: CASSWIQGSYEQYF.